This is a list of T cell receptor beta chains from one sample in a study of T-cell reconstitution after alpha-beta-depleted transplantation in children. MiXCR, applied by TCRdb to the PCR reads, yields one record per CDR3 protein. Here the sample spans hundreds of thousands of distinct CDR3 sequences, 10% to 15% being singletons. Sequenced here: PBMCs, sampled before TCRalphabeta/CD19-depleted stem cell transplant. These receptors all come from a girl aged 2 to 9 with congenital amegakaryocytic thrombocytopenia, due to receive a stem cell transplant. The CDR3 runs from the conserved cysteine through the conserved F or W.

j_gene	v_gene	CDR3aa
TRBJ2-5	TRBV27	CASSPRAGRETQYF
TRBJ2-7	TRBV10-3	CAISSEYEQYF
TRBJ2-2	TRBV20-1	CSARALAGRDTGELFF
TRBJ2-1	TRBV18	CASSPIAGGSSYNEQFF
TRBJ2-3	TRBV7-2	CASSLGGTSGNTDTQYF
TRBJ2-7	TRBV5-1	CASSWAAGFSYEQYF
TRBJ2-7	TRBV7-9	CASKNRSATYEQYF
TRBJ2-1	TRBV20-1	CSAQLNEQFF
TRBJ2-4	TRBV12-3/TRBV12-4	CASSSPVRIQYF
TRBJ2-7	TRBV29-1	CSVQGTLHGEQYF
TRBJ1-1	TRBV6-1	CASSEARGAHTEAFF
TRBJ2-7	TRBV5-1	CASSRDTYEQYF